This TCR beta chain was retrieved from a study of cytotoxic CD8 clonotypes in ibrutinib-treated CLL (dated by TCRdb to the early 2020s). About the full investigation: The cohort included some 14 treatment-naive and about a dozen relapsed/refractory patients; around 18 were IGHV unmutated. Response samples were obtained after a median of around 11 months of treatment, with a range of roughly 6 to 40 months. Responses were partial in 24 patients and complete in 2; after median around 66 months follow-up, about 14 stayed in remission and roughly twelve progressed. Of the approximately 94 people in the trial, 25 to 30 had longitudinal samples available. Samples averaged roughly 280,000 productive templates and some 96,000 productive rearrangements. Cryopreserved peripheral blood mononuclear cells were obtained before treatment, at response, and at either sustained remission or disease progression. All remission and progressive disease samples were collected while patients were still receiving ibrutinib. Paper-wide results and their limitations: Baseline clonality was found to be higher than that of age-matched healthy donors and was strongly correlated with circulating CD8+ T-cell counts. Clonality increased at ibrutinib response, stayed stable in sustained remission, and fell back toward baseline at progression. Public clonotypes were rare and either shrank or stayed stable during treatment, and the rise in clonality at ibrutinib response reflected expansion of private clonotypes. Lymph node repertoires were not examined, and the timing of sampling was not matched between patients in sustained remission and those whose disease progressed.

In regard to this clone: Its antigen is still unknown. Base-call qualities are not available, and no considerably larger clone is one nucleotide away.

Explained via the paper, the time point label denotes: about 11 months on ibrutinib. For TCR beta library preparation, about 2.2 micrograms of genomic DNA were extracted from the cryopreserved PBMCs. High-throughput TCR beta sequencing was performed on longitudinal blood samples from CLL patients receiving ibrutinib monotherapy. The patients took part in an open-label, single-center phase 2 trial of ibrutinib monotherapy. The goal of deep resolution MiSeq sequencing was a depth between 1 in 1 million and 1 in 200,000 T cells, and coverage averaged 10x per clonotype. The immunoSEQ hsTCRB Kit was used to generate TCR beta libraries. The source study handled its data this way. Data were analyzed with ImmunoSEQ Data Assistant and ImmunoSEQ Analyzer, with V, D and J genes assigned per IMGT definitions. Clonality was computed as one minus normalized Shannon entropy of productive rearrangement frequencies, ranging from 0 to 1. Public clonotype analysis was restricted to overrepresented clonotypes comprising at least 0.05% of each patient's repertoire. Repertoires from some 13 age-matched healthy donors in immuneACCESS were used as clonality controls. Held by TCRdb, this immuneACCESS table contains in-frame sequences only and omits some clones. Under half of the omission traces to an unresolved V gene where checked; the cause of the rest is unknown. V, J and clone size reflect that table, while D and trimming were determined from the DNA. The sample table records some 140,000 clones; 75% to 85% of these occur just once. The ten biggest clones cover around 13% of the sample.

The CDR3 measures 15 amino acids from cysteine to phenylalanine. The sequence is cut down to CDR3 DNA, 45 bases in frame from base 1. The CDR1 and CDR2 encoded by the germline V gene (reference sequence) are GTSNPN and SVGIG. V and J are trimmed by 2 bases and 7 bases, and the gene matches miss 7 bases of the junction. Sequencing was performed on PBMCs, taken after 12 months of ibrutinib treatment. Recombination joined TRBV30 with TRBJ2-3, with 12 junctional bases fitting TRBD2. This receptor was identified in a human donor with chronic lymphocytic leukemia. The DNA reads as follows: TGTGCCTGGAGTCTATTAGGACTAGCGGGGAATACGCAGTATTTT. It is translated as CAWSLLGLAGNTQYF.